A single sample is the source of the 8 T cell receptor beta chains below, sequenced in a study of OX40 agonist ivuxolimab in advanced cancers. TCRdb keeps only in-frame clones here, not all; method: immunoSEQ multiplex PCR. Among around 60,000 clones listed, around 90% were seen once. Sequenced material: CD4+ or CD8+ T cells sorted from blood, taken in a trial of the OX40 agonist ivuxolimab. These receptors came from an adult with an advanced solid tumor such as melanoma, head and neck, liver or kidney cancer.

The chain carries TRBV6-1 and TRBJ2-1; 13 bases are shared with TRBD2. The CDR3 runs 14 residues. J gave up 7 bases and V 8 bases, and 5 bases lay outside the gene matches. Per the germline V gene, CDR1 is MNHNS and CDR2 is SASEGT. CDR3 residues: CASVRTSGGNEQFF. The CDR3 coding sequence is TGTGCCAGCGTTCGGACTAGCGGGGGTAATGAGCAGTTCTTC.

This clone has only one observation. The rearrangement uses TRBV29-1 and TRBJ2-1; 9 bases agree with TRBD2. Per germline, CDR1 SQVTM and CDR2 ANQGSEA. Germline trimming cut 0 bases from V and 10 bases from J; bases unmatched to any gene: 16. The CDR3 extends over 17 amino acids. As DNA, the CDR3 is TGCAGCGTTGAAGAACGGCGACTAGCGGCGATGGGGAGCGAGCAGTTCTTC. It codes for CSVEERRLAAMGSEQFF.

The chain has TRBV6-5 and TRBJ1-4; possibly TRBD1 for D (6 bases). The V end lost 6 bases, the J end lost 10 bases, and 18 bases lay between the germline ends. The CDR3 runs to 14 residues. In germline, CDR1 is MNHEY, CDR2 SVGAGI. The CDR3 is CASRPTGNGGKLFF. The DNA for the CDR3 is TGTGCCAGCAGACCTACAGGGAATGGGGGAAAACTGTTTTTT.

The CDR3 DNA follows: TGTGCCAGCAGGCGGACAGGGGTAGGCCAAGAGACCCAGTACTTC. It is translated as CASRRTGVGQETQYF. The chain employs TRBV6-5 and TRBJ2-5; TRBD1 agrees at 9 bases. The CDR3 covers 15 residues. The V and J ends lost 6 bases and 1 base, in that order; junction bases with no gene match: 6. Germline CDR1 MNHEY, CDR2 SVGAGI.

The chain is built from TRBV29-1 and TRBJ2-2, with D uncertain. The CDR3 has 13 residues. Germline V gene data show CDR1 as SQVTM and CDR2 as ANQGSEA. V lost 3 bases and J lost 3, with 8 bases in between. CDR3 in DNA: TGCAGCGTTGACTTAGCCTACACCGGGGAGCTGTTTTTT. Protein: CSVDLAYTGELFF.

The gene calls are TRBV2 and TRBJ1-4, with D unresolved. The V gene's germline CDR1 is SNHLY and CDR2 FYNNEI. V lost 7 bases and J lost 0, with 6 bases in between. This CDR3 is 13 amino acids long. The DNA of the CDR3 is TGTGCCAGCAAAATCACAACTAATGAAAAACTGTTTTTT. The encoded protein is CASKITTNEKLFF. Full variable domain (remainder filled in from reference TRBV2 and TRBJ1-4): EPEVTQTPSHQVTQMGQEVILRCVPISNHLYFYWYRQILGQKVEFLVSFYNNEISEKSEIFDDQFSVERPDGSNFTLKIRSTKLEDSAMYFCASKITTNEKLFFGSGTQLSVL.

The rearrangement joins TRBV28 to TRBJ1-2; D is undetermined. V lost 6 bases, J lost 2 bases, and 13 bases lay in between. The CDR3 covers 14 residues. CDR1 MDHEN and CDR2 SYDVKM come from the germline V gene. For the CDR3, the DNA is TGTGCCAGCAGCCTCGCCAGGCTAAACTATGGCTACACCTTC. As protein: CASSLARLNYGYTF.

A remark on this clone: An end of the junction differs from the germline gene, which may be a read error. The chain combines TRBV19 with TRBJ1-2; D is ambiguous. There are 14 residues in the CDR3. The V gene's germline CDR1 is LNHDA and CDR2 SQIVND (reference sequence). The CDR3 is CASSLEGLDYGYTF. Written as DNA, the CDR3 is TGTGCCAGTAGTTTAGAGGGTTTGGACTATGGCTACACCTTC.